This T cell receptor beta chain was observed in a study of PD-1 blockade in classical Hodgkin lymphoma. Sequenced by immunoSEQ multiplex PCR; TCRdb stores in-frame clones only, minus some. This table holds some 15,000 clones, roughly 77% found once. This CDR3 region has 14 residues. V trimming: 2 bases; J trimming: 6 bases; junction bases outside the gene matches: 6. CDR1 and CDR2 from the germline V gene are MNHEY and SVGAGI. Each patient relapsed following autologous stem cell transplantation, and prior brentuximab vedotin exposure differed. This TCR derives from a human donor with classical Hodgkin lymphoma. The sample in question was peripheral blood mononuclear cells (PBMCs), obtained at baseline. J is TRBJ1-2 and V is TRBV6-5, with 7 nucleotides matching TRBD1. The CDR3 loop is CASSYQGGNDGYTF. CDR3 bases: TGTGCCAGCAGTTACCAGGGGGGAAATGATGGCTACACCTTC.